Each of the 19 T cell receptor beta chains below was sequenced from the same sample in a study of beta chain features in type 1 diabetes. As every portion of the isolated RNA was reverse transcribed, the sequencing read expressed TCRB transcripts. Profiling relied on immunoSEQ multiplex PCR, and the TCRdb table lists in-frame clones only, not all of them. The table records some 330,000 clones, approximately 10% of them present only once. Sequenced material: naive CD4+ T cells from blood. Receptors were obtained from a woman aged 25 to 45 in good health.

This clone was detected a few times. V is TRBV4-3 and J is TRBJ2-1; 12 bases agree with TRBD2. V lost 3 bases to trimming and J lost 9 bases; unmatched junction nucleotides: 9. The germline V gene has CDR1 LGHNA and CDR2 YSLEER. The CDR3 loop spans 16 amino acids. The CDR3 region has the DNA TGCGCCAGCAGCCAGGCGACTAGCGGGAGAGGAGTTGAGCAGTTCTTC. Amino acids: CASSQATSGRGVEQFF.

This clone has only a few counts. This chain joins TRBV7-3 and TRBJ2-3, with 8 bases lining up with TRBD2. Trimming took 5 bases from V and 3 from J; bases not matched to a gene: 7. There are 15 residues in the CDR3. Germline-derived CDR1 and CDR2 are SGHTA and FQGTGA. CDR3 amino acids: CASSLRLAGTDTQYF. In DNA form, the CDR3 reads TGTGCCAGCAGCCTGAGGCTAGCGGGTACAGATACGCAGTATTTT.

This chain links TRBV7-6 with TRBJ2-2; the match to TRBD1 covers 11 bases. Germline CDR1 is SGHVS and CDR2 is FNYEAQ. CDR3 size: 15 residues. V was pared by 4 bases and J by 7 bases, with 5 bases of the junction left unmatched. The CDR3 DNA reads as TGTGCCAGCAGCTCCGGACAGGGGGCGGTCGGGGAGCTGTTTTTT. Amino acids: CASSSGQGAVGELFF.

This clone showed up just a few times. The chain uses TRBV30 and TRBJ2-7, with TRBD2 matching over 8 bases. The V gene's germline CDR1 is GTSNPN and CDR2 SVGIG (reference sequence). The junction had 17 bases not matched to a gene; V was cut back by 4 bases and J by 6 bases. There are 16 residues in the CDR3. DNA of the CDR3: TGTGCCTGGACCCATACTTCAGCGGGAGATTATGGCGAGCAGTACTTC. This codes for CAWTHTSAGDYGEQYF.

The chain is built from TRBV28 and TRBJ2-3; 9 bases line up with TRBD2. Germline assignment: CDR1 MDHEN and CDR2 SYDVKM. The CDR3 has 15 residues. V trimming: 5 bases; J trimming: 0 bases; junction bases outside the gene matches: 3. The CDR3 protein is CASSPSGESTDTQYF. The CDR3 DNA is TGTGCCAGCAGTCCTAGCGGGGAAAGCACAGATACGCAGTATTTT.

This clone was counted a few times. The genes are TRBV2 and TRBJ1-1; 11 nucleotides agree with TRBD1. CDR3 length equals 13 residues. V lost 6 bases and J lost 4; bases outside the gene matches: 1. Germline V lookup: CDR1 SNHLY, CDR2 FYNNEI. CDR3 in DNA: TGTGCCAGCAGCGGGACAGGGGGCACTGAAGCTTTCTTT. This sequence encodes CASSGTGGTEAFF.

V is TRBV4-3 and J is TRBJ2-1, with 7 bases that match TRBD2. Germline loops: CDR1 LGHNA, CDR2 YSLEER. V shed 1 base, J shed 0 bases, and the junction held 3 bases outside the gene matches. This CDR3 has 16 amino acids. CDR3 sequence reads: CASSQGPSGSYNEQFF. CDR3 nucleotide sequence: TGCGCCAGCAGCCAAGGTCCTAGCGGCTCCTACAATGAGCAGTTCTTC.

In this sample, this clone turned up a few times. V gene TRBV28 combines with J gene TRBJ2-7, with TRBD1 matching over 9 bases. Germline V gene sequence: CDR1 MDHEN, CDR2 SYDVKM. The CDR3 spans 16 residues. With V trimmed by 7 bases and J by 4 bases, 14 bases remained unmatched. In DNA, the CDR3 is TGTGCCAGCAAAAGGGCGGGTGGGGACAGGGCATACGAGCAGTACTTC. Its protein product is CASKRAGGDRAYEQYF.

The J gene is TRBJ2-5, the V gene TRBV9; 7 bases are a match to TRBD2. Germline V lookup: CDR1 SGDLS, CDR2 YYNGEE. The CDR3 is made up of 14 amino acids. Trimming removed 4 bases from V and 4 bases from J; junction bases left unmatched: 7. The CDR3 sequence: CASSPAGFSETQYF. The CDR3 DNA is TGTGCCAGCAGCCCAGCGGGGTTCTCAGAGACCCAGTACTTC. The full variable domain, rest sourced from reference TRBV9 and TRBJ2-5, is DSGVTQTPKHLITATGQRVTLRCSPRSGDLSVYWYQQSLDQGLQFLIQYYNGEERAKGNILERFSAQQFPDLHSELNLSSLELGDSALYFCASSPAGFSETQYFGPGTRLLVL.

This clone has just a few counts. This rearrangement joins TRBV5-6 to TRBJ2-3, with D possibly TRBD1 on 6 matching bases. The germline V and J ends were trimmed by 4 bases and 4 bases, with 16 bases remaining between them. Germline CDR1 is SGHDT and CDR2 is YYEEEE. The CDR3 runs 15 residues. The CDR3, as DNA: TGTGCCAGCAGCCGACAGGCTATTACAGCAGATACGCAGTATTTT. This sequence encodes CASSRQAITADTQYF. The full variable domain, with the rest looked up from reference TRBV5-6 and TRBJ2-3, is DAGVTQSPTHLIKTRGQQVTLRCSPKSGHDTVSWYQQALGQGPQFIFQYYEEEERQRGNFPDRFSGHQFPNYSSELNVNALLLGDSALYLCASSRQAITADTQYFGPGTRLTVL.

This clone was recorded a few times. The J gene is TRBJ2-5, the V gene TRBV5-1; perhaps TRBD1 as D (6 bases). This CDR3 has 14 amino acids. V lost 4 bases to trimming and J lost 2 bases, with 12 bases between them. The germline CDR1 and CDR2 sequences are SGHRS and YFSETQ. The CDR3 nucleotides are TGCGCCAGCAGCCCCGGCAGGGGACAAGAGACCCAGTACTTC. It specifies CASSPGRGQETQYF.

The table lists this clone with many counts. This chain links TRBV7-2 with TRBJ2-6; D not certain. CDR3 length equals 15 residues. V was clipped by 1 base and J by 0 bases, with 4 bases between them. Germline assignment: CDR1 SGHTA and CDR2 FQGNSA. CDR3 nucleotides: TGTGCCAGCAGCTTAGACGGCTCTGGGGCCAACGTCCTGACTTTC. Amino acid sequence: CASSLDGSGANVLTF.

This rearrangement joins TRBV19 to TRBJ2-3; the D gene is possibly TRBD2 (6 bases). V lost 5 bases and J 4 bases, leaving 16 bases between the germline ends. CDR3 length: 15 amino acids. Germline loops: CDR1 LNHDA, CDR2 SQIVND (reference sequence). This chain's CDR3 is CASSVDRSGADTQYF. The CDR3 DNA sequence: TGTGCCAGTAGTGTGGACCGGTCGGGAGCAGATACGCAGTATTTT.

J is TRBJ2-2 and V is TRBV7-2, with 12 bases fitting TRBD2. J gave up 6 bases and V 5 bases, and 7 bases lay outside the gene matches. Germline V CDR1 and CDR2: SGHTA, FQGNSA. The CDR3 is 16 amino acids. This chain's CDR3 is CASSLLLAGGPGELFF. The DNA of the CDR3 is TGTGCCAGCAGCCTGCTACTAGCGGGAGGCCCCGGGGAGCTGTTTTTT. Using reference TRBV7-2 and TRBJ2-2 for the parts outside the CDR3, the full variable domain is GAGVSQSPSNKVTEKGKDVELRCDPISGHTALYWYRQSLGQGLEFLIYFQGNSAPDKSGLPSDRFSAERTGGSVSTLTIQRTQQEDSAVYLCASSLLLAGGPGELFFGEGSRLTVL.

The chain has TRBV13 and TRBJ2-5, with a possible D match to TRBD1 (6 bases). V was cut by 5 bases and J by 2 bases, with 15 bases left in between. CDR3 length: 15 residues. Per the germline V gene, CDR1 is PRHDT and CDR2 is FYEKMQ (reference sequence). The DNA of the CDR3 is TGTGCCAGCAGCGGTCCGGGACACCCGCAAGAGACCCAGTACTTC. Encoded protein: CASSGPGHPQETQYF.

The chain employs TRBV19 and TRBJ2-1, with D maybe TRBD1 (5 bases). CDR1 is LNHDA and CDR2 is SQIVND in the germline V gene (reference sequence). V lost 6 bases, J lost 2 bases, and 11 bases lay in between. CDR3 length: 14 residues. CDR3: CASSPSGPYNEQFF. The CDR3 nucleotides read TGTGCCAGTAGCCCGTCAGGGCCCTACAATGAGCAGTTCTTC.

V is TRBV30 and J is TRBJ1-2, with D perhaps TRBD1 (6 bases). V was shortened by 2 bases and J by 6 bases, with 13 bases between the two germline ends. The CDR3 consists of 13 residues. The germline gives CDR1 GTSNPN, CDR2 SVGIG (reference sequence). CDR3 residues: CAWSITQGNGYTF. DNA of the CDR3: TGTGCCTGGAGTATTACACAGGGTAATGGCTACACCTTC.

This clone came up a few times. The V gene is TRBV7-9, the J gene TRBJ2-7, with unresolved D. The V and J ends lost 5 bases and 4 bases respectively, with 9 bases between them. Per the germline V gene, CDR1 is SEHNR and CDR2 is FQNEAQ (reference sequence). The CDR3 spans 12 residues. The DNA of the CDR3 is TGTGCCAGCAGCCCTACCCCTTACGAGCAGTACTTC. Its translation is CASSPTPYEQYF.

The V call is TRBV30, the J call TRBJ1-2; D call uncertain. The V gene's germline CDR1 is GTSNPN and CDR2 SVGIG (reference sequence). The CDR3 spans 13 residues. Trimming cost V 8 bases and J 7 bases, with 20 bases left between them. This chain's CDR3 is CAQYTFSIVGYTF. The CDR3 DNA is TGTGCCCAATATACTTTCTCAATAGTTGGCTACACCTTC.